The clone carrying this T cell receptor (beta chain) was seen a handful of times. Its target is not known. V dropped 5 bases and J dropped 5 bases, with 25 bases sitting between them. Looked up from germline, CDR1 is LGHDT and CDR2 is YNNKEL (reference sequence). The CDR3 totals 18 residues. This record comes from a study of regulatory T cells in long-lasting Graves disease. Library construction for TCR beta used iRepertoire HTBI primers and Arm-PCR of CDR3 regions. A single record per CDR3 protein comes from TCRdb applying MiXCR to the multiplex PCR reads. The data show 500,000 to 700,000 distinct CDR3 sequences, around 17% seen once. General study results and limits: Persistent Graves' cases showed lower TCR diversity than newly diagnosed cases.

This sample's time point: newly diagnosed GD, antithyroid drugs for less than 3 months. RNA from PBMCs was the source of the TCR library. The sample was also linked to a second study, of T cells in Graves' hyperthyroidism and ophthalmopathy. That source reports: Diagnoses were established using clinical symptoms, serum thyroxine and TRAb, thyroid ultrasound and orbital computed tomography.

The receptor comes from a woman in her twenties or thirties with Graves disease. Sequencing was performed on peripheral blood mononuclear cells (PBMCs), taken at new diagnosis, from a patient treated with antithyroid drugs. The rearrangement uses TRBV3-1 and TRBJ2-1, with D possibly called TRBD1 or TRBD2 (6 bases each). CDR3 coding DNA: TGTGCCAGCAGCGCGGGGAAATCGGGGGCAGTGGAGCACAATGAGCAGTTCTTC. Its protein is CASSAGKSGAVEHNEQFF.